Listed here are 27 T cell receptor beta chains from one sample, sequenced in a study of blood T cell repertoires in COVID-19. Some clones are missing from TCRdb's copy, which holds only in-frame ones; the method was immunoSEQ multiplex PCR. In the table there are 300,000 to 450,000 clones, 85% to 90% of which are singletons. Sequencing used PBMCs or T cells enriched from blood (not recorded which). The source is a young woman who had recovered from COVID-19.

The CDR3 region is CASSVARAGERVGYTF. The DNA for the CDR3 is TGTGCCAGCAGCGTAGCGAGGGCAGGGGAAAGGGTCGGCTACACCTTC. V and J are TRBV9 and TRBJ1-2; TRBD1 might be the D (6 bases). V was shortened by 0 bases and J by 8 bases, with 20 bases between the two germline ends. Per germline, CDR1 SGDLS and CDR2 YYNGEE. The CDR3 totals 16 residues.

This clone was picked up a small number of times. The V and J genes are TRBV19 and TRBJ1-6; D unresolved. V was pared by 5 bases and J by 0 bases, with 11 bases between. Germline values: CDR1 LNHDA, CDR2 SQIVND (reference sequence). This CDR3 is built from 16 residues. The CDR3: CASSRIVSSYNSPLHF. For the CDR3, the DNA is TGTGCCAGTAGTCGAATCGTCAGCTCCTATAATTCACCCCTCCACTTT.

The J gene is TRBJ1-4, the V gene TRBV10-3; D ambiguous. The CDR3 runs to 16 residues. V was cut by 1 base and J by 0 bases, with 9 bases left in between. Germline CDR1 is ENHRY and CDR2 is SYGVKD. The CDR3 loop reads CAISEFSVSTNEKLFF. The CDR3 DNA reads as TGTGCCATCAGTGAGTTCTCAGTCTCAACTAATGAAAAACTGTTTTTT.

V is TRBV5-5 and J is TRBJ2-1, with TRBD1 matching 9 bases. CDR1 is SGHKS, CDR2 YYEKEE, per germline (reference sequence). V lost 4 bases to trimming and J lost 8 bases; unmatched junction nucleotides: 22. The CDR3 extends over 19 amino acids. In nucleotides, the CDR3 is TGTGCCAGCAGCCAGGACACCCTAGGGACAGGGAATTCGAACGATGAGCAGTTCTTC. It is translated as CASSQDTLGTGNSNDEQFF.

The chain combines TRBV18 with TRBJ2-5; TRBD2 aligns across 13 bases. Germline V CDR1 and CDR2: KGHSH, LQKENI. The length of the CDR3 is 16 residues. V was pared by 3 bases and J by 1 base, with 2 bases of the junction left unmatched. The CDR3 is CASSPTSGGVQETQYF. The CDR3 region has the DNA TGTGCCAGCTCACCTACTAGCGGGGGGGTCCAAGAGACCCAGTACTTC.

The V and J genes are TRBV5-5 and TRBJ1-4; tentatively, D is TRBD1 (6 bases). The CDR3 consists of 15 residues. Trimming stripped 0 bases from V and 3 bases from J, with 9 bases between. Germline V gene data show CDR1 as SGHKS and CDR2 as YYEKEE (reference sequence). In nucleotides, the CDR3 is TGTGCCAGCAGCTTGGGGACAGCCCCTAATGAAAAACTGTTTTTT. Translation: CASSLGTAPNEKLFF.

This chain joins TRBV25-1 and TRBJ1-3, with 7 bases matching TRBD1. The junction had 11 bases not matched to a gene; V was cut back by 6 bases and J by 3 bases. Per the germline V gene, CDR1 is MGHDK and CDR2 is SYGVNS. The CDR3 contains 16 residues. Here the CDR3 reads CASRRQGGAGGNTIYF. The CDR3 region has the DNA TGTGCCAGCAGGAGGCAAGGGGGCGCGGGTGGAAACACCATATATTTT.

The CDR3 sequence is CASNQFGGTGYNSPLHF. The CDR3 region has the DNA TGTGCCAGCAACCAATTTGGGGGGACAGGGTACAATTCACCCCTCCACTTT. The V call is TRBV27, the J call TRBJ1-6; the match to TRBD1 covers 9 bases. Trimming took 7 bases from V and 7 from J; bases not matched to a gene: 14. This CDR3 has 17 residues. Germline lookup yields CDR1 MNHEY and CDR2 SMNVEV (reference sequence).

The rearrangement joins TRBV19 to TRBJ2-7; the match to TRBD2 covers 7 bases. CDR1 is LNHDA and CDR2 is SQIVND in the germline V gene (reference sequence). With 5 bases clipped from V and 3 bases from J, the junction kept 10 bases outside the gene matches. This CDR3 contains 15 residues. CDR3: CASSSLGEGSYEQYF. The CDR3, as DNA: TGTGCCAGTAGTTCCCTCGGGGAGGGAAGCTACGAGCAGTACTTC. The whole variable domain, filled in from reference TRBV19 and TRBJ2-7, reads DGGITQSPKYLFRKEGQNVTLSCEQNLNHDAMYWYRQDPGQGLRLIYYSQIVNDFQKGDIAEGYSVSREKKESFPLTVTSAQKNPTAFYLCASSSLGEGSYEQYFGPGTRLTVT.

This chain joins TRBV5-4 and TRBJ2-3, with 8 bases aligning to TRBD2. CDR1 and CDR2 (germline): SGHNT, YYREEE (reference sequence). The CDR3 sequence is 14 residues long. J lost 0 bases, V lost 6 bases, and 3 bases had no gene match. This CDR3 is CASKGGGSTDTQYF. The CDR3 region has the DNA TGTGCCAGCAAAGGCGGGGGGAGCACAGATACGCAGTATTTT. Full variable domain (remainder filled in from reference TRBV5-4 and TRBJ2-3): ETGVTQSPTHLIKTRGQQVTLRCSSQSGHNTVSWYQQALGQGPQFIFQYYREEENGRGNFPPRFSGLQFPNYSSELNVNALELDDSALYLCASKGGGSTDTQYFGPGTRLTVL.

This clone was detected once. This chain joins TRBV19 and TRBJ1-1; D not certain. This CDR3 has 13 amino acids. V was clipped by 4 bases and J by 1 base, with 7 bases between them. Germline CDR1 reads LNHDA; CDR2 reads SQIVND (reference sequence). The CDR3 DNA reads TGTGCCAGTAGTACCACACGGAACACTGAAGCTTTCTTT. It yields the protein CASSTTRNTEAFF.

Comments on this clone: The sample has other DNA sequences that encode this CDR3 too. The J gene is TRBJ2-5, the V gene TRBV3-1 (or the pseudogene TRBV3-2); D not resolved. Germline CDR1 reads LGHDT; CDR2 reads YNNKEL (reference sequence). This CDR3 spans 12 amino acids. Trimming took 3 bases from V and 5 from J, leaving 7 bases between them. The CDR3, as DNA: TGTGCCAGCAGCCACCGAGTTGAGACCCAGTACTTC. Protein: CASSHRVETQYF.

The J gene is TRBJ1-2, the V gene TRBV5-1, with D unresolved. This CDR3 spans 16 amino acids. Germline-derived CDR1 and CDR2 are SGHRS and YFSETQ. Deletions cut 4 bases from V and 2 bases from J, with 18 bases between. Written as DNA, the CDR3 is TGCGCCAGCAGCCCCCTTGGGGAGGTCCTCAACTATGGCTACACCTTC. Translated: CASSPLGEVLNYGYTF.

This rearrangement joins TRBV7-3 to TRBJ2-5; D is perhaps TRBD2 (5 bases). Germline CDR1 and CDR2: SGHTA and FQGTGA. The CDR3 is 13 amino acids. V shed 5 bases and J shed 3 bases, with 10 bases lying between them. CDR3: CASSRSREETQYF. The DNA of the CDR3 is TGTGCCAGCAGCCGATCGCGGGAAGAGACCCAGTACTTC.

This chain connects TRBV2 to TRBJ1-2; a weak D match, TRBD1 (6 bases). V lost 8 bases and J lost 1, with 8 bases in between. This CDR3 has 12 amino acids. Germline loops: CDR1 SNHLY, CDR2 FYNNEI. CDR3 loop: CASGQSNYGYTF. The CDR3 DNA reads TGTGCCAGCGGACAGAGTAACTATGGCTACACCTTC.

This chain links TRBV7-2 with TRBJ1-3; possible D gene TRBD1, 5 bases. The germline V gene encodes CDR1 SGHTA and CDR2 FQGNSA. The CDR3 has 14 residues. V was cut by 5 bases and J by 4 bases, with 12 bases left in between. The CDR3 DNA follows: TGTGCCAGCAGCCCTCGGGGGACGGGAAACACCATATATTTT. Its protein product is CASSPRGTGNTIYF.

This clone is a singleton in its sample. V and J are TRBV27 and TRBJ2-1; 12 bases align to TRBD2. The V and J ends lost 2 bases and 4 bases, in that order; junction bases with no gene match: 0. Per germline, CDR1 MNHEY and CDR2 SMNVEV (reference sequence). This CDR3 is 15 amino acids long. The DNA for the CDR3 is TGTGCCAGCAGTTTACTAGCGGGGGGGTACAATGAGCAGTTCTTC. Translation gives CASSLLAGGYNEQFF.

The V gene is TRBV7-9, the J gene TRBJ1-1, with a tentative D call TRBD1 (6 bases). Germline V gene data show CDR1 as SEHNR and CDR2 as FQNEAQ (reference sequence). This CDR3 has 14 residues. Trimming shortened V by 8 bases and J by 6 bases, and 19 bases separated the two germline ends. CDR3 region: CASVMGRGEAEAFF. The CDR3 DNA is TGTGCCAGCGTGATGGGCAGGGGAGAGGCTGAAGCTTTCTTT.

In DNA, the CDR3 is TGTGCCAGCAGCGTAACCGGACAGGGCGAACTCGGCGGGGAGCTGTTTTTT. It yields the protein CASSVTGQGELGGELFF. The chain combines TRBV9 with TRBJ2-2, with 8 bases aligning to TRBD1. The trim removed 1 base at V and 7 bases at J, leaving 12 bases unmatched. The CDR3 covers 17 residues. The germline V gene has CDR1 SGDLS and CDR2 YYNGEE.

The chain links TRBV9 to TRBJ2-3; perhaps TRBD2 as D (6 bases). The CDR3 is 17 residues long. Trimming pared 0 bases from V and 1 base from J, leaving 15 bases between. Looked up from germline, CDR1 is SGDLS and CDR2 is YYNGEE. For the CDR3, the DNA is TGTGCCAGCAGCGTAGCTGGGAGGAGGGTGGGCACAGATACGCAGTATTTT. It encodes CASSVAGRRVGTDTQYF.

The V and J genes are TRBV5-4 and TRBJ1-1; a possible D gene is TRBD1 (5 bases). Trimming removed 4 bases from V and 1 base from J, with 11 bases in between. The CDR3 runs to 14 residues. Looked up from germline, CDR1 is SGHNT and CDR2 is YYREEE (reference sequence). The CDR3 sequence is CASSLGLENTEAFF. The CDR3 DNA reads TGTGCCAGCAGCCTGGGACTGGAGAACACTGAAGCTTTCTTT.

The rearrangement links TRBV18 to TRBJ2-7, with 9 nucleotides matching TRBD1. From germline, CDR1 is KGHSH and CDR2 LQKENI. This CDR3 is built from 15 residues. V was pared by 3 bases and J by 6 bases, with 9 bases of the junction left unmatched. For the CDR3, the DNA is TGTGCCAGCTCACCCGGGACAGGGTCAGTAAGCGAGCAGTACTTC. This sequence encodes CASSPGTGSVSEQYF.

The chain recombines TRBV18 with TRBJ2-5; TRBD1 agrees at 8 bases. With 2 bases clipped from V and 7 bases from J, the junction kept 9 bases outside the gene matches. Germline-derived CDR1 and CDR2 are KGHSH and LQKENI. This CDR3 has 15 amino acids. CDR3 DNA: TGTGCCAGCTCACCAATCGGGACAGGTGGGGTGACCCAGTACTTC. Protein: CASSPIGTGGVTQYF.

This chain joins TRBV7-2 and TRBJ1-1; 8 bases fit TRBD1. CDR1 is SGHTA and CDR2 is FQGNSA in the germline V gene. This CDR3 has 14 residues. The V segment lost 4 bases and the J segment 0 bases; nucleotides outside the gene matches: 1. The DNA of the CDR3 is TGTGCCAGCAGCTCGACAGGGGTGAACACTGAAGCTTTCTTT. This gives the protein CASSSTGVNTEAFF.

The chain has TRBV29-1 and TRBJ1-1, with TRBD1 as a possible D gene (6 bases). Germline V lookup: CDR1 SQVTM, CDR2 ANQGSEA. V lost 7 bases and J lost 4, with 19 bases in between. This CDR3 region has 14 residues. The DNA for the CDR3 is TGCAGCGCTATCCCACAGGGTGGGGGCACTGAAGCTTTCTTT. Its protein is CSAIPQGGGTEAFF.

This chain links TRBV4-1 with TRBJ1-6; D is possibly TRBD1 (5 bases). The length of the CDR3 is 14 residues. The ends were cut back, 0 bases at V and 8 bases at J, with 8 bases in the middle. In germline, CDR1 is MGHRA, CDR2 YSYEKL. The DNA of the CDR3 is TGCGCCAGCAGCCAAGATCAGGGTGATTCACCCCTCCACTTT. This gives the protein CASSQDQGDSPLHF.

V gene TRBV18 combines with J gene TRBJ1-1, with D possibly matching TRBD1 (5 bases). The CDR3 loop spans 15 amino acids. Germline V gene lookup returns CDR1 KGHSH and CDR2 LQKENI. The ends were cut back, 4 bases at V and 3 bases at J, with 15 bases in the middle. The CDR3 sequence: CASSLDVTGHTEAFF. Written as DNA, the CDR3 is TGTGCCAGCTCACTAGACGTCACAGGTCACACTGAAGCTTTCTTT. The full variable domain, with the rest looked up from reference TRBV18 and TRBJ1-1, is NAGVMQNPRHLVRRRGQEARLRCSPMKGHSHVYWYRQLPEEGLKFMVYLQKENIIDESGMPKERFSAEFPKEGPSILRIQQVVRGDSAAYFCASSLDVTGHTEAFFGQGTRLTVV.